What follows are 5 T cell receptor beta chains derived from one specimen sequenced in a study of blood T cells in healthy people across ages. The second PCR ran about 6 to 11 cycles with a sample-barcoded 5' primer and J-beta primers. TCRdb fed the 5' RACE reads into MiXCR, producing one record per CDR3 protein. The table has approximately 780,000 distinct CDR3 sequences, around 25% seen once; the top ten hold 3%. A further study also used this sample, focusing on T cells of mothers and their children.

Sequenced sample: blood. The source is a boy younger than 18 in good health.

This clonotype was seen a handful of times. This chain joins TRBV6-6 and TRBJ2-2; perhaps TRBD1 as D (5 bases). Germline assignment: CDR1 MNHNY and CDR2 SVGAGI (reference sequence). V was clipped by 4 bases and J by 6 bases, with 9 bases between them. CDR3 size: 13 residues. CDR3 coding DNA: TGTGCCAGCAGTTTGACAGAGGCCGGGGAGCTGTTTTTT. This codes for CASSLTEAGELFF.

The table lists this clonotype with many counts. V gene TRBV20-1 combines with J gene TRBJ2-3; TRBD2 is a possible D gene (5 bases). V shed 0 bases and J shed 2 bases, with 15 bases lying between them. The V gene's germline CDR1 is DFQATT and CDR2 SNEGSKA (reference sequence). The length of the CDR3 is 16 residues. CDR3 nucleotide sequence: TGCAGTGCTAGAGATCGGACTCGGGGTCTCACAGATACGCAGTATTTT. Encoded protein: CSARDRTRGLTDTQYF.

This clonotype was seen a handful of times. The J gene is TRBJ2-7, the V gene TRBV12-3 or TRBV12-4, with 8 bases fitting TRBD1. Trimming removed 8 bases from V and 3 bases from J; junction bases left unmatched: 9. The CDR3 extends over 14 amino acids. The CDR3 loop is CASGGTGSIYEQYF. CDR3 sequence (DNA): TGTGCCAGCGGGGGGACAGGTTCAATCTACGAGCAGTACTTC.

The V call is TRBV6-5, the J call TRBJ2-7; D uncertain. With 0 bases removed from V and 5 bases from J, the gap between germline ends came to 11 bases. The germline gives CDR1 MNHEY, CDR2 SVGAGI. The CDR3 runs 14 residues. The CDR3 DNA reads as TGTGCCAGCAGTTACTCGACAAGGTACAACGAGCAGTACTTC. Its protein product is CASSYSTRYNEQYF.

The CDR3: CASGPSGGYEQYF. DNA of the CDR3: TGTGCCAGCGGACCGTCAGGGGGATACGAGCAGTACTTC. The chain links TRBV2 to TRBJ2-5; 7 bases are a match to TRBD1. The J call may be mistaken, given a closer DNA end match to TRBJ2-7. The germline gives CDR1 SNHLY, CDR2 FYNNEI. The length of the CDR3 is 13 residues.